The TCR beta chain under discussion was sequenced for a study of blood T cell repertoires in COVID-19 (dated by TCRdb to between 2020 and 2021). General notes on the study: The collaborator samples originated in the United States, Italy and Spain and spanned the acute and convalescent phases of COVID-19. The prospective study material was composed of cDNA or gDNA derived from T cells, B-cell-depleted T cells, or PBMCs. The dataset comprised deeply sampled blood TCRbeta repertoires from subjects exposed to, actively infected with, or recovered from COVID-19. The repertoires were made available in a free public database intended to serve as a resource for research on the immune response to SARS-CoV-2. Samples were obtained from the ongoing ImmuneRACE study (first 160 participants) and from about 1,300 subjects provided by 6 global collaborators. The sample metadata nearly always contained a de-identified subject ID, COVID-19 status, age in years and sex. HLA class I and class II types, where available, came from metadata supplied by the sample provider rather than from assay-based typing.

The collaborating institutions used their own protocols to collect whole blood in K2EDTA tubes. For TCRbeta analysis, collaborators shipped samples as frozen whole blood, isolated PBMCs, or DNA extracted from either of those sample types. A word on this clone: Its binding antigen is unknown. No quality values exist for individual bases; no much larger clone is one base distant.

TCRbeta CDR3 regions were amplified from genomic DNA by means of the immunoSEQ Assay, a bias-controlled multiplex PCR. As for the authors' bioinformatics: The number of nucleated cells in each sample was estimated by amplification of reference gene primers within the assay. To quantify the absolute abundance of each unique TCRbeta CDR3 rearrangement, sequence reads were collapsed and filtered. Productive Simpson clonality was computed per sample as the square root of Simpson's diversity index over productive rearrangements. This is the immuneACCESS table as TCRdb keeps it, with only in-frame sequences that have V and J called. A part of the clones is gone; compared with another copy, unresolved V genes explain less than half, and the rest is unexplained. V and J calls and clone size are given by that table; D and trimming were obtained from the DNA. This sample holds some 160,000 clones; 80% to 85% were observed only once. The ten top clones hold approximately 10% of the sample.

What the work shows at the level of the full study, not this receptor alone: Clinical and demographic metadata were provided uncurated, with the amount varying by source and participant.

Source material: peripheral blood. The source is a man aged 65-85 years with active or convalescent COVID-19.

CDR3 reads: CASSTHRESSEAFF. The DNA reads TGTGCCAGTAGTACCCACAGGGAGTCCTCTGAAGCTTTCTTT. The chain was built from TRBV19 and TRBJ1-1; a weak D assignment points to TRBD1 (6 bases agree). From its cysteine to its phenylalanine, the CDR3 spans 14 amino acids. The only DNA kept is the CDR3, 42 bases in frame from the first base. V is shortened by 4 bases, J by 6 bases, and the region joining them spans 15 bases. CDR1 and CDR2, per the germline V gene (reference sequence), are LNHDA and SQIVND.